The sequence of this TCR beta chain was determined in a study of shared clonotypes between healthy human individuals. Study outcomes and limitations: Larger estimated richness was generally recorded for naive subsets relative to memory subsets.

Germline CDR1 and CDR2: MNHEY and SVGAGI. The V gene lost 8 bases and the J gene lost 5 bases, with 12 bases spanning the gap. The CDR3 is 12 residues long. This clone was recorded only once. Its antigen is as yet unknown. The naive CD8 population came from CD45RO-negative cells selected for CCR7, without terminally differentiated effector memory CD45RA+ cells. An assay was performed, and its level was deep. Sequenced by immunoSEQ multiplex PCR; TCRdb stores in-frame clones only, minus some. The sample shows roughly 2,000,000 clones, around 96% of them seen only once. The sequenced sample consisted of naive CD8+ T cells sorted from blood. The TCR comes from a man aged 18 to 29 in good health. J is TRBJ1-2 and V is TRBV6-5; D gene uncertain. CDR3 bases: TGTGCCAGCGGCCGGGAACCATATGGCTACACCTTC. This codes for CASGREPYGYTF.